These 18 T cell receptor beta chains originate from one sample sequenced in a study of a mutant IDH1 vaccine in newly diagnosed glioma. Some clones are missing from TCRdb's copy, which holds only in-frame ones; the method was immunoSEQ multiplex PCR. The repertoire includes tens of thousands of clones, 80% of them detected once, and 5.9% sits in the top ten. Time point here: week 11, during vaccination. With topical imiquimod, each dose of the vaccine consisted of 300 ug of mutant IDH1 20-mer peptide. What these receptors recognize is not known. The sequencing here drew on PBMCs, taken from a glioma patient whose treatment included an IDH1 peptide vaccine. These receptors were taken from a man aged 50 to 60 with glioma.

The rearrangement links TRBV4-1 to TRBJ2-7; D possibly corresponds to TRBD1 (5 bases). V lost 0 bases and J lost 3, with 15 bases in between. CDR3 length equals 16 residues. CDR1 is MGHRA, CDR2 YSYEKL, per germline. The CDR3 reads CASSQEYMRQNYEQYF. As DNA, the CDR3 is TGCGCCAGCAGCCAAGAGTACATGAGACAGAACTACGAGCAGTACTTC.

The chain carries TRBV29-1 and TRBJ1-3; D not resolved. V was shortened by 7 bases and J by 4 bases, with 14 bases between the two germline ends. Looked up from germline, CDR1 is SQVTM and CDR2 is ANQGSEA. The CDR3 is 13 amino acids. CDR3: CSAAGYSGNTIYF. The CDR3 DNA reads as TGCAGCGCCGCAGGCTATAGCGGAAACACCATATATTTT.

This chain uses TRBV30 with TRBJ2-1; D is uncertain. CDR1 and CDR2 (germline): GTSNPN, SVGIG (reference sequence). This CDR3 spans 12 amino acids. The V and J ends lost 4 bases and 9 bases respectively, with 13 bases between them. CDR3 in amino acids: CAWNPTGGEQFF. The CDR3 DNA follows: TGTGCCTGGAATCCCACGGGCGGTGAGCAGTTCTTC.

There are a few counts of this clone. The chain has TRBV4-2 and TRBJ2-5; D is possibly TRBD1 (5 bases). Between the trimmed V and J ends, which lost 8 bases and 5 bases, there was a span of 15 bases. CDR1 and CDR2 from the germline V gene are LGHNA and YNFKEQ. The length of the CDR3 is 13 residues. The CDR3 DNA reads TGTGCCAGCGGGGCTGCTTTGTGGGAGACCCAGTACTTC. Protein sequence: CASGAALWETQYF.

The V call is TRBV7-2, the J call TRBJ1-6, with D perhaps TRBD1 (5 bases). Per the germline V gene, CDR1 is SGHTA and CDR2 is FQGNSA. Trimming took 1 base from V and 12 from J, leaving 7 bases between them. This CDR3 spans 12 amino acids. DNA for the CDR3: TGTGCCAGCAGCTTAGAGAGGGGACCCCTCCACTTT. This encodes CASSLERGPLHF.

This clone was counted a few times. The CDR3 region has the DNA TGTGCCAGCAGCATAAAAGACTGGGGGTCAGATACGCAGTATTTT. Amino acids: CASSIKDWGSDTQYF. The chain carries TRBV13 and TRBJ2-3; D might be TRBD1 or TRBD2, each matching 5 bases. Trimming took 5 bases from V and 4 from J, leaving 16 bases between them. The CDR3 has 15 residues. The germline V gene encodes CDR1 PRHDT and CDR2 FYEKMQ (reference sequence).

The CDR3: CASSLVAAAYNSPLHF. The CDR3, as DNA: TGTGCCAGCAGCCTAGTAGCGGCAGCATATAATTCACCCCTCCACTTT. This chain links TRBV7-2 with TRBJ1-6; D gene unclear. Trimming stripped 5 bases from V and 4 bases from J, with 15 bases between. The CDR3 is made up of 16 amino acids. The germline CDR1 and CDR2 sequences are SGHTA and FQGNSA. Looking up the rest from reference TRBV7-2 and TRBJ1-6 gives the full variable domain: GAGVSQSPSNKVTEKGKDVELRCDPISGHTALYWYRQSLGQGLEFLIYFQGNSAPDKSGLPSDRFSAERTGGSVSTLTIQRTQQEDSAVYLCASSLVAAAYNSPLHFGNGTRLTVT.

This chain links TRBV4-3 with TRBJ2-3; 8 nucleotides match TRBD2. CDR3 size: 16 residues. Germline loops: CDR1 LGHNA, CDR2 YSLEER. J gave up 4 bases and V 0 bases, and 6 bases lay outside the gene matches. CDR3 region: CASSQDRGGGADTQYF. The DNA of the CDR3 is TGCGCCAGCAGCCAAGATCGGGGGGGTGGCGCAGATACGCAGTATTTT.

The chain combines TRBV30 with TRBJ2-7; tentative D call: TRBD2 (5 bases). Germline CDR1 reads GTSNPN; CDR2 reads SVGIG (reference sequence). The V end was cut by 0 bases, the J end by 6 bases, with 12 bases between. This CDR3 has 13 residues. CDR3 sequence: CAWSVTDSGEQYF. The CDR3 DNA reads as TGTGCCTGGAGTGTGACGGACTCCGGCGAGCAGTACTTC.

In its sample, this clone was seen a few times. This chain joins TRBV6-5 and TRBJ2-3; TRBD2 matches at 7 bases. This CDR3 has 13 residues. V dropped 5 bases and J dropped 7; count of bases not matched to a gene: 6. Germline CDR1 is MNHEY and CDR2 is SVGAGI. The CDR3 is CASSAERGYTQYF. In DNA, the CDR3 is TGTGCCAGCAGTGCCGAGCGGGGATATACGCAGTATTTT.

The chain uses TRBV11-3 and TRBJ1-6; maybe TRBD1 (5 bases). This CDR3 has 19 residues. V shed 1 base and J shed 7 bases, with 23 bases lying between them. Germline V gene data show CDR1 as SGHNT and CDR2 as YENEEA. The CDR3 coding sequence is TGTGCCAGCAGCTTAGCCCCCCTATTCCAGGGAGAGGACAATTCACCCCTCCACTTT. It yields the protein CASSLAPLFQGEDNSPLHF.

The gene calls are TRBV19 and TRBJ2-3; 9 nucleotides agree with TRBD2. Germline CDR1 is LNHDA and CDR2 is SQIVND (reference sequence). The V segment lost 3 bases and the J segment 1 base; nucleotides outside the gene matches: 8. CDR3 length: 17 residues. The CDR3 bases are TGTGCCAGTAGTATTCAGGAAGTAGCGGGGGGCACAGATACGCAGTATTTT. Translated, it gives CASSIQEVAGGTDTQYF.

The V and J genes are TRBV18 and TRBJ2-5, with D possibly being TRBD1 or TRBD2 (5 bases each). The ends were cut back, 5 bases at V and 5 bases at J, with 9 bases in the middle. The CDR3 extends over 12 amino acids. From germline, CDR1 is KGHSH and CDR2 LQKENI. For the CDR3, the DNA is TGTGCCAGCTCATCGGGGCGCGAGACCCAGTACTTC. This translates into CASSSGRETQYF. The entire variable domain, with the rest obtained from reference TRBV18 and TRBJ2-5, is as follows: NAGVMQNPRHLVRRRGQEARLRCSPMKGHSHVYWYRQLPEEGLKFMVYLQKENIIDESGMPKERFSAEFPKEGPSILRIQQVVRGDSAAYFCASSSGRETQYFGPGTRLLVL.

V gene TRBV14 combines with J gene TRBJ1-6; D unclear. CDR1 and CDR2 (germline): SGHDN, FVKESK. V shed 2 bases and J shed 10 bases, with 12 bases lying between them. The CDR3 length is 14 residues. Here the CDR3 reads CASSQFLGRSPLHF. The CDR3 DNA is TGTGCCAGCAGCCAATTCCTGGGAAGATCACCCCTCCACTTT.

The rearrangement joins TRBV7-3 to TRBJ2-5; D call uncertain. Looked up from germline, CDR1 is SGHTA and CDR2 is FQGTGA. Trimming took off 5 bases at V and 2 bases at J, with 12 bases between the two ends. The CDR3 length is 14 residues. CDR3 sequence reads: CASSPMPTQETQYF. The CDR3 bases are TGTGCCAGCAGCCCAATGCCGACGCAAGAGACCCAGTACTTC. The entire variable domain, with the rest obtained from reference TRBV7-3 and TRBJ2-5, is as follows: GAGVSQTPSNKVTEKGKYVELRCDPISGHTALYWYRQSLGQGPEFLIYFQGTGAADDSGLPNDRFFAVRPEGSVSTLKIQRTERGDSAVYLCASSPMPTQETQYFGPGTRLLVL.

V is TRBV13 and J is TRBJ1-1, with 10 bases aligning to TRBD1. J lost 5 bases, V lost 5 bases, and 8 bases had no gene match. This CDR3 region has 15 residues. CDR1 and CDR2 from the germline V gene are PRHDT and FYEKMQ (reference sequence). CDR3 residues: CASSRRQGARTEAFF. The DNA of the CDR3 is TGTGCCAGCAGCAGGCGACAGGGGGCGCGAACTGAAGCTTTCTTT.

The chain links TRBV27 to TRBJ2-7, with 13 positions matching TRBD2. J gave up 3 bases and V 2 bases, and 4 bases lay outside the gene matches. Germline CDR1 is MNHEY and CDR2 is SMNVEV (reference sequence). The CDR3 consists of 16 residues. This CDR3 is CASSLTGTSGDYEQYF. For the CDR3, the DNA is TGTGCCAGCAGTTTAACTGGGACTAGCGGGGACTACGAGCAGTACTTC.

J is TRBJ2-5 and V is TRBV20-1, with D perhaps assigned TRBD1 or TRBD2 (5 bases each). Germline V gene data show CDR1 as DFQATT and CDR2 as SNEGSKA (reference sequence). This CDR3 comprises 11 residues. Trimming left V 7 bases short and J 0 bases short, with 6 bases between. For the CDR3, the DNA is TGCAGTGGGGACCACCAAGAGACCCAGTACTTC. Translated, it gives CSGDHQETQYF.